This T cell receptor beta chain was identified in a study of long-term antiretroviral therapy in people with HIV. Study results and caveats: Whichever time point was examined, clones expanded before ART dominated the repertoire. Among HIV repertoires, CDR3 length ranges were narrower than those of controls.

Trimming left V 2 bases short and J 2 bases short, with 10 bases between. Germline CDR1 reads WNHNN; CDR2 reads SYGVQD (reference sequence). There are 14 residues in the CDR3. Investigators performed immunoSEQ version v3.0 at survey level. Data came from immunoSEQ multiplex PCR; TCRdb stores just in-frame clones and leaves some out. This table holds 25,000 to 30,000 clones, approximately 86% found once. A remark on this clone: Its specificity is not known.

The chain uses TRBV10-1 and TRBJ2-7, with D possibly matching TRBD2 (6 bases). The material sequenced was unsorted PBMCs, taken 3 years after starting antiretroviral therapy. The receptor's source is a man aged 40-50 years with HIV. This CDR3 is CASSEAGSPYEQYF. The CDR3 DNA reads TGCGCCAGCAGTGAGGCGGGGAGCCCCTACGAGCAGTACTTC.